Following are 5 T cell receptor beta chains from one sample sequenced in a study of cytomegalovirus exposure and HLA in healthy donors. The table came from immunoSEQ multiplex PCR; TCRdb's copy has only in-frame clones and leaves some out. The sample has a few hundred thousand clones, around 90% seen once. Sequenced: PBMCs. The origin of the receptors is a woman aged 18-29 years in good health and CMV-seronegative.

The chain joins TRBV6-1 to TRBJ2-5; the D gene is possibly TRBD1 (6 bases). The CDR3 sequence is 12 residues long. V was clipped by 6 bases and J by 5 bases, with 10 bases between them. Germline assignment: CDR1 MNHNS and CDR2 SASEGT. The CDR3 loop is CASRGAEETQYF. The CDR3 region has the DNA TGTGCCAGCAGGGGGGCGGAGGAGACCCAGTACTTC.

V and J are TRBV5-1 and TRBJ2-3, with D possibly being TRBD1 (6 bases). The CDR3 has 19 amino acids. Trimming cost V 0 bases and J 3 bases, with 23 bases left between them. The germline gives CDR1 SGHRS, CDR2 YFSETQ. The CDR3 sequence: CASSLVGGSPATRTDTQYF. In nucleotides, the CDR3 is TGCGCCAGCAGCTTGGTAGGGGGATCACCAGCTACGCGAACAGATACGCAGTATTTT.

This rearrangement joins TRBV28 to TRBJ2-7; D gene uncertain. This CDR3 has 15 amino acids. Germline assignment: CDR1 MDHEN and CDR2 SYDVKM. V was pared by 2 bases and J by 0 bases, with 11 bases between. The CDR3 loop is CASSLRRSSSYEQYF. The DNA for the CDR3 is TGTGCCAGCAGTTTAAGGCGCTCTAGCTCCTACGAGCAGTACTTC.

This chain links TRBV5-1 with TRBJ2-3, with TRBD2 matching over 11 bases. V lost 4 bases, J lost 7 bases, and 11 bases stayed unmatched. The CDR3 is made up of 16 amino acids. Germline V gives CDR1 SGHRS, CDR2 YFSETQ. CDR3 DNA: TGCGCCAGCAGCCTCCGACTAGCGGGAACGGGACATACGCAGTATTTT. Encoded protein: CASSLRLAGTGHTQYF.

This clone was observed a few times. The rearrangement links TRBV6-1 to TRBJ1-5, with unresolved D. This CDR3 comprises 16 residues. Germline CDR1 and CDR2: MNHNS and SASEGT. V lost 2 bases to trimming and J lost 4 bases, with 15 bases between them. The CDR3: CASSESEGELNQPQHF. CDR3 DNA sequence: TGTGCCAGCAGTGAATCCGAAGGAGAGCTTAATCAGCCCCAGCATTTT.